Described below is a single TCR beta chain sequence and its context. Method: immunoSEQ multiplex PCR; TCRdb's copy keeps in-frame clones and lacks some. The profile shows 150,000 to 200,000 clones, around 85% of them singletons. This record belongs to a study of blood T cell repertoires in COVID-19. The TCR was taken from a human donor in a cohort sampled during active COVID-19. What was sequenced was peripheral blood.

The CDR3 region has the DNA TGTGCCAGCAGGCCCGGGACAGGGCCTAATTCACCCCTCCACTTT. Encoded protein: CASRPGTGPNSPLHF. The chain has TRBV6-5 and TRBJ1-6, with 9 nucleotides matching TRBD1. This CDR3 has 15 residues. Germline loops: CDR1 MNHEY, CDR2 SVGAGI. V gave up 6 bases and J gave up 6 bases; unmatched junction bases: 6.